The next 32 T cell receptor beta chains were all read from a single sample in a study of PD-L1 blockade in urothelial cancer. Produced via immunoSEQ multiplex PCR; TCRdb's table is partial and in-frame only. The table shows about 130,000 clones, with approximately 85% occurring only once. Time point noted: peripheral blood 6 weeks after treatment start. The sequencing here drew on PBMCs, taken around atezolizumab (anti-PD-L1) treatment. These receptors all come from a man between 45 and 60 years old with urothelial cancer.

This chain's CDR3 is CASSRQGSGANVLTF. The DNA of the CDR3 is TGTGCCAGTAGCAGACAGGGCTCTGGGGCCAACGTCCTGACTTTC. The chain couples TRBV19 to TRBJ2-6; TRBD1 aligns across 7 bases. The CDR3 has 15 amino acids. Germline V gene sequence: CDR1 LNHDA, CDR2 SQIVND (reference sequence). V was clipped by 6 bases and J by 0 bases; unmatched bases: 2.

The V and J genes are TRBV9 and TRBJ2-1; D possibly corresponds to TRBD2 (5 bases). Germline CDR1 is SGDLS and CDR2 is YYNGEE. The CDR3 extends over 14 amino acids. V lost 2 bases and J lost 4, with 10 bases in between. For the CDR3, the DNA is TGTGCCAGCAGCGTTGGTTCGGGGTACAATGAGCAGTTCTTC. Amino acids: CASSVGSGYNEQFF. Drawing the rest from reference TRBV9 and TRBJ2-1, the complete variable domain is DSGVTQTPKHLITATGQRVTLRCSPRSGDLSVYWYQQSLDQGLQFLIQYYNGEERAKGNILERFSAQQFPDLHSELNLSSLELGDSALYFCASSVGSGYNEQFFGPGTRLTVL.

This clone appeared a single time. This rearrangement joins TRBV7-2 to TRBJ1-5; tentative D call: TRBD1 (6 bases). V was shortened by 5 bases and J by 6 bases, with 11 bases between the two germline ends. This CDR3 is built from 13 residues. CDR1 is SGHTA, CDR2 FQGNSA, per germline. The CDR3 coding sequence is TGTGCCAGCAGCACACAGGGAACTCAGCCCCAGCATTTT. It codes for CASSTQGTQPQHF.

This clone came up once. The chain carries TRBV7-2 and TRBJ2-3; 10 bases agree with TRBD2. This CDR3 comprises 15 residues. Germline values: CDR1 SGHTA, CDR2 FQGNSA. With V trimmed by 4 bases and J by 8 bases, 9 bases remained unmatched. The CDR3 protein is CASSSGLAAGGTQYF. The DNA of the CDR3 is TGTGCCAGCAGCTCCGGACTAGCGGCGGGGGGTACGCAGTATTTT.

V gene TRBV21-1 combines with J gene TRBJ1-3; the DNA was not used to check the table's D call, TRBD1. TRBV21-1 is recorded as a pseudogene. The CDR3 extends over 14 amino acids. The CDR3, as DNA: TGTGCCAGCCCCAAGGGGCAGCCTGGAAACACCATATATTTT. Translating it yields CASPKGQPGNTIYF.

This chain uses TRBV4-2 with TRBJ2-1; TRBD2 matches at 8 bases. Trimming removed 4 bases from V and 5 bases from J; junction bases left unmatched: 10. The CDR3 has 16 amino acids. Germline CDR1 LGHNA, CDR2 YNFKEQ. CDR3 region: CASSPGTGGGNNEQFF. In DNA form, the CDR3 reads TGTGCCAGCAGCCCGGGGACCGGGGGGGGAAACAATGAGCAGTTCTTC.

This clone was counted once. The gene calls are TRBV5-4 and TRBJ1-1, with D perhaps matching TRBD1 (5 bases). The CDR3 covers 16 residues. V dropped 4 bases and J dropped 5 bases, with 21 bases sitting between them. Germline CDR1 SGHNT, CDR2 YYREEE (reference sequence). DNA of the CDR3: TGTGCCAGCAGCCCCTTGGGGGGTGGATTGAGGACTGAAGCTTTCTTT. Protein product: CASSPLGGGLRTEAFF.

The chain uses TRBV5-1 and TRBJ1-3, with TRBD1 identical over 7 bases. Germline V lookup: CDR1 SGHRS, CDR2 YFSETQ. Germline trimming cut 4 bases from V and 1 base from J; bases unmatched to any gene: 2. The CDR3 runs to 14 residues. CDR3 amino acids: CASSPDRSGNTIYF. CDR3 coding DNA: TGCGCCAGCAGCCCGGACAGGTCTGGAAACACCATATATTTT.

This chain uses TRBV6-4 with TRBJ1-1; 8 bases match TRBD1. Per the germline V gene, CDR1 is MRHNA and CDR2 is SNTAGT. V shed 5 bases and J 4 bases; nucleotides not matched to a gene: 6. CDR3 length: 14 amino acids. The CDR3 sequence: CASSPDRASTEAFF. For the CDR3, the DNA is TGTGCCAGCAGTCCGGACAGGGCGAGCACTGAAGCTTTCTTT.

This sequence joins TRBV6-5 and TRBJ1-6, with D perhaps matching TRBD1 (6 bases). V lost 10 bases, J lost 3 bases, and 13 bases lay in between. Germline V gene data show CDR1 as MNHEY and CDR2 as SVGAGI. The CDR3 has 14 residues. CDR3 nucleotides: TGTGCCACCACCCGGACAGTCTATAATTCACCCCTCCACTTT. This encodes CATTRTVYNSPLHF.

V gene TRBV5-1 combines with J gene TRBJ2-3; TRBD2 agrees at 7 bases. Losses at the gene ends were 4 bases for V and 4 bases for J; bases not matched to a gene: 6. This CDR3 has 14 residues. Germline values: CDR1 SGHRS, CDR2 YFSETQ. Here the CDR3 DNA reads TGCGCCAGCAGCCTGACTAGCTGGGCAGATACGCAGTATTTT. Translating gives CASSLTSWADTQYF.

The rearrangement links TRBV19 to TRBJ1-6, with D possibly being TRBD1 (5 bases). Per germline, CDR1 LNHDA and CDR2 SQIVND (reference sequence). CDR3 length: 14 residues. The V end lost 4 bases, the J end lost 7 bases, and 11 bases lay between the germline ends. CDR3 protein: CASSTRVGNSPLHF. As DNA, the CDR3 is TGTGCCAGTAGTACCAGGGTGGGGAATTCACCCCTCCACTTT. Using reference TRBV19 and TRBJ1-6 for the parts outside the CDR3, the full variable domain is DGGITQSPKYLFRKEGQNVTLSCEQNLNHDAMYWYRQDPGQGLRLIYYSQIVNDFQKGDIAEGYSVSREKKESFPLTVTSAQKNPTAFYLCASSTRVGNSPLHFGNGTRLTVT.

The chain carries TRBV27 and TRBJ1-4; D is uncertain. V was trimmed by 6 bases and J by 0 bases, leaving 11 bases between them. Germline CDR1 and CDR2: MNHEY and SMNVEV (reference sequence). CDR3 length: 15 residues. This chain's CDR3 is CASSPRSSTNEKLFF. CDR3 bases: TGTGCCAGCAGCCCAAGGAGTTCAACTAATGAAAAACTGTTTTTT.

The chain couples TRBV30 to TRBJ2-7; the match to TRBD2 covers 10 bases. This CDR3 spans 12 amino acids. The germline V gene encodes CDR1 GTSNPN and CDR2 SVGIG (reference sequence). Unmatched junction bases numbered 0, after V lost 4 bases and J lost 3 bases. The CDR3 region is CAWTSGGYEQYF. CDR3 nucleotide sequence: TGTGCCTGGACTAGCGGGGGCTACGAGCAGTACTTC.

The chain recombines TRBV21-1 with TRBJ2-2; TRBD1 was called by the table and not checked on the DNA. TRBV21-1 is listed as a pseudogene. The CDR3 has 15 residues. The CDR3 DNA reads TGTGCCAGCAGCAAGAGACAGGTGAACACCGGGGAGCTGTTTTTT. It yields the protein CASSKRQVNTGELFF.

The chain is built from TRBV5-4 and TRBJ2-1; 8 bases map to TRBD2. This CDR3 region has 15 residues. Trimming took 3 bases from V and 9 from J; bases not matched to a gene: 11. The germline gives CDR1 SGHNT, CDR2 YYREEE (reference sequence). CDR3 amino acids: CASSSKSTSDGEQFF. The CDR3 DNA is TGTGCCAGCAGCTCGAAATCGACTAGCGACGGTGAGCAGTTCTTC.

The chain links TRBV6-5 to TRBJ1-2; 7 bases fit TRBD1. Germline assignment: CDR1 MNHEY and CDR2 SVGAGI. The V and J ends lost 6 bases and 8 bases, in that order; junction bases with no gene match: 9. The CDR3 extends over 13 amino acids. CDR3 sequence (DNA): TGTGCCAGCAGCGACAGGGTAGTGGCCGGCTACACCTTC. This gives the protein CASSDRVVAGYTF.

The chain carries TRBV7-3 and TRBJ2-2; 8 nucleotides match TRBD2. The V and J ends lost 4 bases and 5 bases, in that order; junction bases with no gene match: 6. The CDR3 sequence is 15 residues long. The germline gives CDR1 SGHTA, CDR2 FQGTGA. CDR3 DNA sequence: TGTGCCAGCAGCTCCAGCGGGAGAGGTACCGGGGAGCTGTTTTTT. Its translation: CASSSSGRGTGELFF.

The gene calls are TRBV27 and TRBJ1-6, with 10 bases matching TRBD1. This CDR3 is built from 16 residues. Germline V gives CDR1 MNHEY, CDR2 SMNVEV (reference sequence). V lost 6 bases to trimming and J lost 6 bases; unmatched junction nucleotides: 8. CDR3 protein: CASRDRTGGVNSPLHF. The CDR3 nucleotides read TGTGCCAGCAGGGACAGGACAGGGGGAGTTAATTCACCCCTCCACTTT.

V usage is TRBV5-1 and J usage is TRBJ1-1; maybe TRBD1 (6 bases). The CDR3 is made up of 11 amino acids. V shed 4 bases and J shed 8 bases, with 9 bases lying between them. The V gene's germline CDR1 is SGHRS and CDR2 YFSETQ. The CDR3 here is CASSQRGEAFF. CDR3 sequence (DNA): TGCGCCAGCAGCCAAAGGGGGGAAGCTTTCTTT.

The chain recombines TRBV5-1 with TRBJ2-3, with 13 bases fitting TRBD2. With 2 bases clipped from V and 4 bases from J, the junction kept 4 bases outside the gene matches. CDR3 length: 16 amino acids. The germline V gene encodes CDR1 SGHRS and CDR2 YFSETQ. CDR3 region: CASSLGGTSGADTQYF. The CDR3, as DNA: TGCGCCAGCAGCTTAGGCGGGACTAGCGGGGCAGATACGCAGTATTTT.

V and J are TRBV6-6 and TRBJ1-2; D gene ambiguous. The CDR3 loop spans 12 amino acids. Germline V gene lookup returns CDR1 MNHNY and CDR2 SVGAGI (reference sequence). Trimming removed 5 bases from V and 3 bases from J, with 7 bases in between. In DNA form, the CDR3 reads TGTGCCAGCAGTACGAGGGACTATGGCTACACCTTC. Its translation: CASSTRDYGYTF.

The V call is TRBV30, the J call TRBJ1-1; a weak D match, TRBD1 (5 bases). The germline V and J ends were trimmed by 7 bases and 4 bases, with 22 bases remaining between them. The CDR3 covers 15 residues. Germline V CDR1 and CDR2: GTSNPN, SVGIG (reference sequence). The CDR3 DNA reads as TGTGCCTCCCTTAACAGCGAATTGGGGCTCACTGAAGCTTTCTTT. This gives the protein CASLNSELGLTEAFF.

This sequence joins TRBV28 and TRBJ2-6; D remains ambiguous. CDR3 length: 15 residues. Germline V gene lookup returns CDR1 MDHEN and CDR2 SYDVKM. The germline V and J ends were trimmed by 5 bases and 1 base, with 9 bases remaining between them. CDR3 sequence: CASSKSDSGANVLTF. The DNA for the CDR3 is TGTGCCAGCAGTAAGAGCGATTCTGGGGCCAACGTCCTGACTTTC.

The chain joins TRBV7-2 to TRBJ2-3; 10 nucleotides match TRBD2. Germline CDR1 reads SGHTA; CDR2 reads FQGNSA. The J segment lost 4 bases and the V segment lost 1 base, leaving 14 bases of the junction unmatched. This CDR3 is built from 19 residues. The CDR3 region is CASSLGAIAGGSPADTQYF. The CDR3 region has the DNA TGTGCCAGCAGCTTAGGCGCCATAGCGGGAGGATCCCCCGCAGATACGCAGTATTTT.

This clone was seen at least ten times. The CDR3 reads CASGPGQGRTEAFF. The CDR3, as DNA: TGTGCTAGTGGCCCGGGACAGGGGAGGACTGAAGCTTTCTTT. This chain joins TRBV12-5 and TRBJ1-1; 10 bases map to TRBD1. Germline trimming cut 6 bases from V and 5 bases from J; bases unmatched to any gene: 6. The CDR3 sequence is 14 residues long. Germline CDR1 LGHNT, CDR2 FRNRAP.

This sequence joins TRBV6-1 and TRBJ1-5; 8 bases line up with TRBD1. The germline CDR1 and CDR2 sequences are MNHNS and SASEGT. CDR3 size: 14 residues. V shed 6 bases and J 3 bases; nucleotides not matched to a gene: 4. The CDR3 region is CASRRQGSNQPQHF. The CDR3 DNA reads as TGTGCCAGCAGGCGACAGGGGTCCAATCAGCCCCAGCATTTT.

This chain connects TRBV6-6 to TRBJ2-7; no reliable D call. The CDR3 spans 12 residues. Germline CDR1 is MNHNY and CDR2 is SVGAGI (reference sequence). V lost 6 bases and J 2 bases, leaving 8 bases between the germline ends. CDR3 residues: CASRTRAYEQYF. The CDR3, as DNA: TGTGCCAGCAGGACACGAGCCTACGAGCAGTACTTC.

The V gene is TRBV6-1, the J gene TRBJ2-1; D might be TRBD1 (6 bases). The CDR3 spans 15 residues. Germline V gives CDR1 MNHNS, CDR2 SASEGT. Trimming stripped 9 bases from V and 5 bases from J, with 20 bases between. The chain's CDR3 is CASSRQALTNNEQFF. The CDR3 DNA sequence: TGTGCCAGTAGCCGACAGGCGCTGACAAACAATGAGCAGTTCTTC.

V is TRBV9 and J is TRBJ2-1; possible D gene TRBD2, 6 bases. The germline V and J ends were trimmed by 4 bases and 4 bases, with 15 bases remaining between them. The CDR3 consists of 15 residues. In germline, CDR1 is SGDLS, CDR2 YYNGEE. DNA for the CDR3: TGTGCCAGCAGCCGGGTTGGGACTCTGTACAATGAGCAGTTCTTC. Protein: CASSRVGTLYNEQFF.

The rearrangement joins TRBV6-1 to TRBJ1-6, with TRBD1 matching 9 bases. Germline CDR1 and CDR2: MNHNS and SASEGT. The CDR3 totals 13 residues. Trimming at V came to 6 bases and at J to 10 bases, leaving 4 bases not matched to a gene. CDR3 sequence (DNA): TGTGCCAGCAGGGGGACAGGGTTATCACCCCTCCACTTT. Protein product: CASRGTGLSPLHF.

This rearrangement joins TRBV19 to TRBJ1-5; 11 bases are shared with TRBD1. The ends lost 7 bases at V and 4 bases at J; junction bases unmatched: 12. CDR1 and CDR2 from the germline V gene are LNHDA and SQIVND (reference sequence). This CDR3 spans 17 amino acids. The chain's CDR3 is CASNNSGQGARNQPQHF. For the CDR3, the DNA is TGTGCCAGTAACAACTCAGGACAGGGGGCAAGGAATCAGCCCCAGCATTTT.